A selection of T cell receptor beta chains follows, all from one sample in a study of T-cell reconstitution after alpha-beta-depleted transplantation in children. TCRdb ran MiXCR on the PCR reads and lists one entry per CDR3 protein. The data show hundreds of thousands of distinct CDR3 sequences, less than 15% seen once. Sample: PBMCs, taken before TCRalphabeta/CD19-depleted stem cell transplant. Receptors were obtained from a girl aged 2 to 9 with congenital amegakaryocytic thrombocytopenia, due to receive a stem cell transplant. CDR3s include the opening cysteine and the closing phenylalanine or tryptophan. The D gene is left open where the match is weak. Rows give clone size only sometimes, using once, few, many, or a class for an expanded clone.

D,size,V,J,CDR3,DNA
-,-,TRBV7-3,TRBJ2-1,CASSRDGGEQFF,TGTGCCAGCAGCCGCGACGGGGGTGAGCAGTTCTTC
-,many,TRBV12-3/TRBV12-4,TRBJ1-3,CASSFGGNTIYF,TGTGCCAGCAGTTTTGGGGGGAACACCATATATTTT
-,few,TRBV5-4,TRBJ2-2,CASSNSENTGELFF,TGTGCCAGCAGCAACAGCGAGAACACCGGGGAGCTGTTTTTT
-,-,TRBV7-9,TRBJ2-3,CASSERRGTDTQYF,TGTGCCAGCAGCGAGCGACGGGGCACAGATACGCAGTATTTT
TRBD1,few,TRBV3-1,TRBJ1-1,CASSTGQGPLF,TGTGCCAGCAGCACCGGACAGGGACCATTATTT
TRBD2,few,TRBV30,TRBJ2-3,CAGKRELVTDTQYF,TGTGCCGGCAAGCGGGAGTTAGTCACAGATACGCAGTATTTT
-,many,TRBV27,TRBJ2-1,CASSIESSYNEQFF,TGTGCCAGCAGCATCGAGAGCTCCTACAATGAGCAGTTCTTC
TRBD1,few,TRBV5-1,TRBJ1-2,CASSNRDSKGWDYGYTF,TGCGCCAGCAGCAACCGGGACAGCAAGGGGTGGGACTATGGCTACACCTTC
-,-,TRBV4-1,TRBJ2-1,CASSQEGTGDIGDEQFF,TGCGCCAGCAGCCAAGAAGGGACTGGAGACATAGGGGATGAGCAGTTCTTC
-,few,TRBV5-6,TRBJ1-2,CASARDYGYTF,TGTGCCAGCGCACGGGACTATGGCTACACCTTC
TRBD2,few,TRBV5-6,TRBJ2-2,CASRWGLAGVGNTGELFF,TGTGCCAGCAGATGGGGACTAGCGGGAGTCGGCAACACCGGGGAGCTGTTTTTT
-,-,TRBV20-1,TRBJ1-4,CSARVSDRLGKLFF,TGCAGTGCTAGAGTTTCTGACCGATTGGGGAAACTGTTTTTT
-,many,TRBV20-1,TRBJ1-4,CSASPGWEKLFF,TGCAGTGCTAGCCCAGGCTGGGAAAAACTGTTTTTT
-,many,TRBV3-1,TRBJ2-1,CASSPLYSYNEQFF,TGTGCCAGCAGCCCTTTATACTCCTACAATGAGCAGTTCTTC
TRBD1,-,TRBV6-5,TRBJ1-3,CASSYPPGQGFGNTIYF,TGTGCCAGCAGTTACCCGCCGGGACAGGGTTTTGGAAACACCATATATTTT
-,-,TRBV7-2,TRBJ2-3,CASSGKAGPSTDTQYF,TGTGCCAGCAGCGGAAAAGCGGGTCCTAGCACAGATACGCAGTATTTT
-,few,TRBV29-1,TRBJ2-5,CSALSSGETQYF,TGCAGCGCCCTCAGCTCTGGAGAGACCCAGTACTTC
TRBD1,few,TRBV6-5,TRBJ2-7,CASSYYYPGTGASYEQYF,TGTGCCAGCAGTTACTACTATCCCGGGACAGGGGCCTCCTACGAGCAGTACTTC
TRBD2,-,TRBV5-1,TRBJ2-3,CASSSPLAGAADTQYF,TGCGCCAGCAGCTCCCCCCTAGCGGGAGCCGCAGATACGCAGTATTTT
TRBD1,many,TRBV12-3/TRBV12-4,TRBJ2-2,CASSKGTANTGELFF,TGTGCCAGCAGTAAAGGGACAGCGAACACCGGGGAGCTGTTTTTT
-,-,TRBV7-2,TRBJ1-1,CASSFNRDGTEAFF,TGTGCCAGCAGCTTTAACAGGGATGGGACTGAAGCTTTCTTT
TRBD2,many,TRBV6-1,TRBJ2-5,CASSALSGSVQETQYF,TGTGCCAGCAGTGCATTGAGCGGGAGCGTTCAAGAGACCCAGTACTTC
TRBD2,-,TRBV13,TRBJ2-3,CASSWTSGREISTDTQYF,TGTGCCAGCAGCTGGACTAGCGGGAGGGAGATTAGCACAGATACGCAGTATTTT
-,many,TRBV4-1,TRBJ1-2,CASTQPGGSYGYTF,TGCGCCAGCACCCAACCCGGCGGGAGCTATGGCTACACCTTC
-,-,TRBV12-3/TRBV12-4,TRBJ2-5,CASSLVFTTQYF,TGTGCCAGCAGTTTAGTTTTTACGACTCAGTACTTC
-,few,TRBV7-8,TRBJ2-1,CASQTTSLAYNEQFF,TGTGCCAGCCAGACCACTAGTCTTGCATACAATGAGCAGTTCTTC
-,-,TRBV18,TRBJ1-1,CASSPAPRDTEAFF,TGTGCCAGCTCACCGGCCCCCAGGGACACTGAAGCTTTCTTT
-,-,TRBV29-1,TRBJ2-2,CSVEPSDRGSVGELFF,TGCAGCGTTGAACCTTCTGATAGGGGGTCGGTGGGGGAGCTGTTTTTT
TRBD1,-,TRBV5-1,TRBJ1-4,CASSLGQGAHEKLFF,TGCGCCAGCAGCTTAGGACAGGGGGCTCATGAAAAACTGTTTTTT
TRBD1,few,TRBV25-1,TRBJ2-1,CASSDPFDRGPYNEQFF,TGTGCCAGCAGTGATCCTTTCGACAGGGGGCCTTACAATGAGCAGTTCTTC
-,-,TRBV5-1,TRBJ2-7,CASSLAAGAAYEQYF,TGCGCCAGCAGCTTGGCGGCGGGCGCCGCCTACGAGCAGTACTTC
TRBD1,few,TRBV5-1,TRBJ2-7,CASSYSGTGGREQYF,TGCGCCAGCAGCTACTCCGGGACAGGGGGCCGCGAGCAGTACTTC
TRBD2,many,TRBV20-1,TRBJ2-1,CSASTPEPTSGAYNEQFF,TGCAGTGCTAGTACCCCCGAGCCAACTAGCGGGGCGTACAATGAGCAGTTCTTC
TRBD1,many,TRBV7-9,TRBJ1-5,CASSLSGQGLVQPQHF,TGTGCCAGCAGCTTGTCGGGACAGGGGTTAGTTCAGCCCCAGCATTTT
TRBD2,-,TRBV10-3,TRBJ2-1,CAISGQTSGSLDEQFF,TGTGCCATCAGTGGACAGACTAGCGGGAGTCTTGATGAGCAGTTCTTC
TRBD2,-,TRBV5-1,TRBJ2-1,CASSLGDYSYNEQFF,TGCGCCAGCAGCTTGGGGGACTATTCCTACAATGAGCAGTTCTTC
-,many,TRBV5-1,TRBJ1-1,CASSPPESLNTEAFF,TGCGCCAGCAGCCCACCGGAATCTCTGAACACTGAAGCTTTCTTT
-,many,TRBV20-1,TRBJ2-7,CSARVPYGGRSTSYEQYF,TGCAGTGCTAGAGTACCCTATGGGGGGCGGAGTACCTCCTACGAGCAGTACTTC
-,-,TRBV5-1,TRBJ2-5,CATGSAAGETQYF,TGCGCCACGGGTTCAGCGGCGGGGGAGACCCAGTACTTC
-,few,TRBV6-1,TRBJ2-7,CASRRVAVGTYEQYF,TGTGCCAGCAGAAGAGTTGCAGTAGGTACCTACGAGCAGTACTTC
TRBD2,many,TRBV20-1,TRBJ2-1,CSARVLGLAGAGDEQFF,TGCAGTGCTAGGGTTCTCGGACTAGCGGGAGCGGGCGATGAGCAGTTCTTC
-,few,TRBV20-1,TRBJ2-2,CSASGDLRTGELFF,TGCAGTGCTAGCGGCGATCTTCGCACCGGGGAGCTGTTTTTT
-,once,TRBV4-1,TRBJ2-4,CASSQGAKNIQYF,TGCGCCAGCAGCCAGGGGGCCAAAAACATTCAGTACTTC
-,many,TRBV29-1,TRBJ2-3,CSVDDGAPNTDTQYF,TGCAGCGTTGATGACGGCGCCCCTAACACAGATACGCAGTATTTT
-,few,TRBV5-1,TRBJ2-7,CASSWALGSGYEQYF,TGCGCCAGCAGCTGGGCTCTAGGATCGGGCTACGAGCAGTACTTC
TRBD2,few,TRBV12-3/TRBV12-4,TRBJ2-1,CASSKGLREGYVSSYNEQFF,TGTGCCAGCAGTAAAGGGTTACGGGAGGGCTACGTAAGCTCCTACAATGAGCAGTTCTTC
TRBD1,many,TRBV5-1,TRBJ2-2,CASSWGQGAYGELFF,TGCGCCAGCAGCTGGGGACAGGGTGCATACGGGGAGCTGTTTTTT